This T cell receptor (beta chain) was recorded in a study of control samples from healthy donors and cancer patients. Germline V gene data show CDR1 as SGHNT and CDR2 as YYREEE (reference sequence). Trimming cost V 1 base and J 8 bases; bases outside gene matches: 12. CDR3 size: 16 residues. The method was immunoSEQ multiplex PCR; TCRdb's version includes in-frame clones alone and lacks a portion of them. Of approximately 210,000 clones listed, roughly nine tenths are singletons. The sample was blood. The chain uses TRBV5-4 and TRBJ1-2; TRBD1 aligns across 9 bases. The sequence came from a young man in good health. The CDR3 DNA reads TGTGCCAGCAGCTTGAGGGAGACAGGGGGGTATGCGGGCTACACCTTC. As protein: CASSLRETGGYAGYTF. Full variable domain (outside the CDR3, taken from reference TRBV5-4 and TRBJ1-2): ETGVTQSPTHLIKTRGQQVTLRCSSQSGHNTVSWYQQALGQGPQFIFQYYREEENGRGNFPPRFSGLQFPNYSSELNVNALELDDSALYLCASSLRETGGYAGYTFGSGTRLTVV.